This passage covers 22 T cell receptor beta chains from one sample sequenced in a study of response to subunit inactivated influenza vaccine. TCRdb ran MiXCR on the RT-PCR reads and lists one entry per CDR3 protein. The table lists 500,000 to 600,000 distinct CDR3 sequences, about 15% of them singletons. Sequenced material: PBMCs from blood, taken roughly 12 days after vaccination. The receptor set was obtained from a man in his forties or fifties who received an inactivated influenza vaccine.

This clonotype was recorded a few times. The chain carries TRBV2 and TRBJ2-6; D remains ambiguous. With 6 bases removed from V and 1 base from J, the gap between germline ends came to 16 bases. CDR1 is SNHLY, CDR2 FYNNEI, per germline. This CDR3 region has 17 residues. The CDR3 DNA is TGTGCCAGCAGGGGGAACCTAGGGCCTTCTGGGGCCAACGTCCTGACTTTC. It specifies CASRGNLGPSGANVLTF.

Concerning this clonotype itself: Germline is not matched at one junction end, which may reflect a read error. The V gene is TRBV12-3 or TRBV12-4, the J gene TRBJ2-7, with a possible D match to TRBD1 (5 bases). The CDR3 loop spans 13 amino acids. The CDR3 region has the DNA TGTGCCAGCAGTTTAGCAGGGGCCTACGAGCAGTGCTTC. It codes for CASSLAGAYEQCF.

The chain employs TRBV20-1 and TRBJ2-2; no reliable D call. CDR3 length: 14 residues. Germline loops: CDR1 DFQATT, CDR2 SNEGSKA (reference sequence). The germline V and J ends were trimmed by 0 bases and 6 bases, with 11 bases remaining between them. The CDR3 DNA reads as TGCAGTGCTAGAGATCGGGTGGTTTCCGGGGAGCTGTTTTTT. Amino acids: CSARDRVVSGELFF.

The chain links TRBV20-1 to TRBJ1-2; D is uncertain. Germline CDR1 and CDR2: DFQATT and SNEGSKA (reference sequence). The ends were cut back, 3 bases at V and 5 bases at J, with 10 bases in the middle. The CDR3 loop spans 12 amino acids. The DNA of the CDR3 is TGCAGTGCTAGCCCGGACTCTTATGGCTACACCTTC. Translated, it gives CSASPDSYGYTF.

This clonotype was counted between two and nine times. This chain uses TRBV6-1 with TRBJ2-3, with D hard to call. Trimming left V 6 bases short and J 0 bases short, with 10 bases between. The CDR3 is 14 residues long. Germline V lookup: CDR1 MNHNS, CDR2 SASEGT. This chain's CDR3 is CASSSRASTDTQYF. The CDR3 DNA follows: TGTGCCAGCAGCTCCCGGGCTAGCACAGATACGCAGTATTTT.

The chain couples TRBV7-2 to TRBJ1-2; tentative D call: TRBD1 (5 bases). Germline V gives CDR1 SGHTA, CDR2 FQGNSA. The CDR3 contains 13 residues. Trimming left V 2 bases short and J 8 bases short, with 12 bases between. CDR3: CASSLWAGEGYTF. Here the CDR3 DNA reads TGTGCCAGCAGCTTATGGGCGGGGGAGGGCTACACCTTC.

There are a few counts of this clonotype. This sequence joins TRBV7-8 and TRBJ1-1; 9 bases are a match to TRBD1. The CDR3 is 16 residues long. V trimming: 2 bases; J trimming: 4 bases; junction bases outside the gene matches: 8. Germline V CDR1 and CDR2: SGHVS, FQNEAQ. CDR3 nucleotide sequence: TGTGCCAGCAGCTTAAGGTTCCTGACAGGGGGCACTGAAGCTTTCTTT. Amino acid sequence: CASSLRFLTGGTEAFF.

The chain is built from TRBV20-1 and TRBJ2-4; 9 bases match TRBD2. J was trimmed by 0 bases and V by 5 bases; bases with no gene match: 5. Per the germline V gene, CDR1 is DFQATT and CDR2 is SNEGSKA (reference sequence). The CDR3 is 15 amino acids. This CDR3 reads CSARSGGEAKNIQYF. Here the CDR3 DNA reads TGCAGTGCTCGTAGCGGGGGAGAAGCCAAAAACATTCAGTACTTC.

This chain links TRBV5-1 with TRBJ1-1, with TRBD1 as a possible D gene (5 bases). The germline V gene encodes CDR1 SGHRS and CDR2 YFSETQ. This CDR3 region has 15 residues. V lost 0 bases and J lost 5, with 14 bases in between. CDR3 in DNA: TGCGCCAGCAGCTTGGCCAACCCCCAGGGAACTGAAGCTTTCTTT. It specifies CASSLANPQGTEAFF.

The gene calls are TRBV5-1 and TRBJ2-6; 9 positions agree with TRBD1. This CDR3 has 17 amino acids. Germline lookup yields CDR1 SGHRS and CDR2 YFSETQ. V gave up 2 bases and J gave up 1 base; unmatched junction bases: 4. The CDR3 here is CASSLPGTGSGANVLTF. CDR3 DNA sequence: TGCGCCAGCAGCTTACCCGGGACAGGGTCTGGGGCCAACGTCCTGACTTTC.

The chain joins TRBV28 to TRBJ2-4; 8 bases match TRBD1. Germline lookup yields CDR1 MDHEN and CDR2 SYDVKM. With 2 bases clipped from V and 6 bases from J, the junction kept 12 bases outside the gene matches. CDR3 size: 17 residues. The CDR3: CASSLKELGQGINIQYF. For the CDR3, the DNA is TGTGCCAGCAGTTTAAAAGAACTTGGACAGGGCATAAACATTCAGTACTTC.

This clonotype was observed a few times. This chain uses TRBV4-2 with TRBJ1-1, with 9 bases identical to TRBD1. Losses at the gene ends were 6 bases for V and 5 bases for J; bases not matched to a gene: 10. The CDR3 is made up of 15 amino acids. Germline V gene lookup returns CDR1 LGHNA and CDR2 YNFKEQ. The CDR3 nucleotides are TGTGCCAGCAGACCAGTCCCACAGGGGGCGACTGAAGCTTTCTTT. Protein sequence: CASRPVPQGATEAFF.

The chain couples TRBV9 to TRBJ2-1; TRBD2 is a possible D gene (6 bases). Trimming removed 2 bases at V and 8 bases at J, with 14 bases between. This CDR3 is built from 14 residues. The germline V gene has CDR1 SGDLS and CDR2 YYNGEE. CDR3 nucleotide sequence: TGTGCCAGCAGCGTCGGGACTCGGGTCGATGAGCAGTTCTTC. Its protein is CASSVGTRVDEQFF. Filled out from reference TRBV9 and TRBJ2-1, the complete variable domain reads DSGVTQTPKHLITATGQRVTLRCSPRSGDLSVYWYQQSLDQGLQFLIQYYNGEERAKGNILERFSAQQFPDLHSELNLSSLELGDSALYFCASSVGTRVDEQFFGPGTRLTVL.

The rearrangement uses TRBV3-1 and TRBJ2-7, with D perhaps TRBD2 (6 bases). Germline V lookup: CDR1 LGHDT, CDR2 YNNKEL (reference sequence). Trimming left V 4 bases short and J 2 bases short, with 12 bases between. CDR3 length: 14 residues. The CDR3 sequence is CASSPRLDTYEQYF. DNA for the CDR3: TGTGCCAGCAGCCCTCGACTAGATACCTACGAGCAGTACTTC.

The table lists this clonotype with a few counts. The chain links TRBV4-1 to TRBJ1-1; 9 nucleotides align to TRBD1. This CDR3 contains 16 residues. With V trimmed by 1 base and J by 6 bases, 9 bases remained unmatched. Germline CDR1 reads MGHRA; CDR2 reads YSYEKL. CDR3 loop: CASSQGIGQGRAEAFF. CDR3 coding DNA: TGCGCCAGCAGCCAAGGTATTGGACAGGGGAGAGCTGAAGCTTTCTTT.

The chain employs TRBV7-2 and TRBJ2-2; 11 bases match TRBD1. V lost 5 bases to trimming and J lost 5 bases; unmatched junction nucleotides: 7. CDR3 size: 16 residues. Germline assignment: CDR1 SGHTA and CDR2 FQGNSA. The CDR3 sequence is CASSAWTGGNTGELFF. CDR3 in DNA: TGTGCCAGCAGCGCGTGGACAGGGGGCAATACCGGGGAGCTGTTTTTT.

In its sample, this clonotype was seen a few times. The V gene is TRBV5-6, the J gene TRBJ2-1, with 8 nucleotides matching TRBD1. The CDR3 runs 16 residues. Germline V gene data show CDR1 as SGHDT and CDR2 as YYEEEE. Trimming at V came to 4 bases and at J to 3 bases, leaving 9 bases not matched to a gene. CDR3 nucleotides: TGTGCCAGCAGCCTGGAGACAGGGGCTAACTACAATGAGCAGTTCTTC. The encoded protein is CASSLETGANYNEQFF.

This clonotype was counted ten times or more. This chain uses TRBV5-1 with TRBJ2-1; TRBD1 agrees at 7 bases. The CDR3 consists of 15 residues. The germline V gene has CDR1 SGHRS and CDR2 YFSETQ. V lost 4 bases, J lost 9 bases, and 13 bases stayed unmatched. CDR3 in amino acids: CASSEGQTLLSEQFF. DNA of the CDR3: TGCGCCAGCAGCGAGGGACAGACCCTACTAAGTGAGCAGTTCTTC.

This clonotype was detected only a few times. This rearrangement joins TRBV4-3 to TRBJ1-1; D call uncertain. Trimming took off 0 bases at V and 7 bases at J, with 12 bases between the two ends. The CDR3 is 14 residues long. CDR1 LGHNA and CDR2 YSLEER come from the germline V gene. This CDR3 reads CASSQDPSYGEAFF. The CDR3 DNA follows: TGCGCCAGCAGCCAAGATCCATCGTATGGTGAAGCTTTCTTT.

The V and J genes are TRBV7-2 and TRBJ2-5; 13 bases line up with TRBD2. Germline lookup yields CDR1 SGHTA and CDR2 FQGNSA. The CDR3 contains 16 residues. V trimming: 1 base; J trimming: 9 bases; junction bases outside the gene matches: 8. Written as DNA, the CDR3 is TGTGCCAGCAGCTTAGGCGGACTAGCGGGAGCGGAGGCCCAGTACTTC. Translating it yields CASSLGGLAGAEAQYF. Complete variable domain (other parts from reference TRBV7-2 and TRBJ2-5): GAGVSQSPSNKVTEKGKDVELRCDPISGHTALYWYRQSLGQGLEFLIYFQGNSAPDKSGLPSDRFSAERTGGSVSTLTIQRTQQEDSAVYLCASSLGGLAGAEAQYFGPGTRLLVL.

This clonotype was counted only a few times. The rearrangement joins TRBV6-5 to TRBJ2-5; 9 bases match TRBD1. CDR3 length: 17 residues. V trimming: 4 bases; J trimming: 2 bases; junction bases outside the gene matches: 11. The germline V gene encodes CDR1 MNHEY and CDR2 SVGAGI. The CDR3 here is CASSFSHPGTGQETQYF. CDR3 coding DNA: TGTGCCAGCAGTTTTTCTCACCCCGGGACAGGGCAAGAGACCCAGTACTTC.

This clonotype was counted between two and nine times. The chain couples TRBV7-3 to TRBJ1-1; the D is unclear. The CDR3 consists of 14 residues. Trimming cost V 6 bases and J 10 bases, with 21 bases left between them. Germline loops: CDR1 SGHTA, CDR2 FQGTGA. The CDR3 bases are TGTGCCAGCAGTCCCGCACCTTCGATCGAGGGAGCTTTCTTT. It yields the protein CASSPAPSIEGAFF.